The source of this T cell receptor beta chain is a study of cytomegalovirus exposure and HLA in healthy donors. Study-level background: The roughly 110 validation repertoires were reported in a later analysis to have been generated on the same platform as the 666 first-cohort repertoires.

Study-level findings and limits: As was reported, the classifier diagnosed cytomegalovirus status with high specificity and sensitivity.

A few counts support this clone. Its antigen is unidentified. Some clones are missing from TCRdb's copy, which holds only in-frame ones; the method was immunoSEQ multiplex PCR. The sample lists over 250,000 clones, 87% occurring once. Trimming stripped 5 bases from V and 5 bases from J, with 19 bases between. The CDR3 consists of 15 residues. Germline CDR1 SEHNR, CDR2 FQNEAQ (reference sequence). Sequenced sample: PBMCs. The chain carries TRBV7-9 and TRBJ2-7, with D possibly being TRBD1 or TRBD2 (5 bases each). The clonotype originates from a woman aged 25 to 39 in good health and CMV-seropositive. The CDR3 here is CASSPGPHEVDEQYF. The CDR3, as DNA: TGTGCCAGCAGCCCGGGACCGCATGAAGTTGACGAGCAGTACTTC. Full variable domain (missing parts from reference TRBV7-9 and TRBJ2-7): DTGVSQNPRHKITKRGQNVTFRCDPISEHNRLYWYRQTLGQGPEFLTYFQNEAQLEKSRLLSDRFSAERPKGSFSTLEIQRTEQGDSAMYLCASSPGPHEVDEQYFGPGTRLTVT.